This TCR beta chain appears in the sequencing data of a study of T-cell memory formation after mild COVID-19. As for the study in general: For the most part, TCR clusters were specific to one donor.

Each CDR3 protein gets one entry after TCRdb re-called the 5' RACE reads with MiXCR. The table shows 110,000 to 150,000 distinct CDR3 sequences, with approximately 26% occurring only once. For this clonotype: The antigen is undetermined.

From germline, CDR1 is SGHRS and CDR2 YFSETQ. There are 14 residues in the CDR3. Trimming cost V 5 bases and J 8 bases, with 17 bases left between them. Whole-study results and caveats: From day 15 to 85, contracting clones were balanced between CD4 and CD8, whereas later expanders leaned toward CD4+.

The chain couples TRBV5-1 to TRBJ2-4, with D possibly called TRBD1 or TRBD2 (7 bases each). This sequence was found in an adult woman who had mild COVID-19 (a few samples of this study predate the infection). Cell type and time point are not known. Material for sequencing was PBMCs or a T cell subset sorted from them (not recorded which). CDR3 in amino acids: CASRPGGQGDIQYF. DNA of the CDR3: TGCGCCAGCAGACCCGGGGGGCAGGGGGACATTCAGTACTTC.